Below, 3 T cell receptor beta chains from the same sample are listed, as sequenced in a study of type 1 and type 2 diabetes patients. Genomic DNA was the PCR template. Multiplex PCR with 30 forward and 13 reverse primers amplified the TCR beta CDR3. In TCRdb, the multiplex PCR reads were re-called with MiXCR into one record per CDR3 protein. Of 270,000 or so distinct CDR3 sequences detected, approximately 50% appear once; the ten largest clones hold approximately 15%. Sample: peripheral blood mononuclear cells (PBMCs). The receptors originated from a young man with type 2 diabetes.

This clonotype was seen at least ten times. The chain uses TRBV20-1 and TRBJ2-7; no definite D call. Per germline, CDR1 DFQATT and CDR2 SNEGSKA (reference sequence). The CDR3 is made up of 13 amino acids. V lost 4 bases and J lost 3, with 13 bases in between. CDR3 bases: TGCAGTGCTAAGGCCAACCAAAACTACGAGCAGTACTTC. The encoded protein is CSAKANQNYEQYF.

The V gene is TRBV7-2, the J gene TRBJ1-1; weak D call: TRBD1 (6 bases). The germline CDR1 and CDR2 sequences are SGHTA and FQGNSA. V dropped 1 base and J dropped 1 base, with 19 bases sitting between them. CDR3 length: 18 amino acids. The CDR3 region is CASSLGHGVWGANTEAFF. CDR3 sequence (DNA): TGTGCCAGCAGCTTAGGCCACGGGGTTTGGGGGGCGAACACTGAAGCTTTCTTT.

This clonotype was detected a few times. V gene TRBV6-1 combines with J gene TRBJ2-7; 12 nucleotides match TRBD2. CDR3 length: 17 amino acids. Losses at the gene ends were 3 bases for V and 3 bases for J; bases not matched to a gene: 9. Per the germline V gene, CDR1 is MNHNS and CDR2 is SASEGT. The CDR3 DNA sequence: TGTGCCAGCAGTGAGGGGGTTGGACTAGCGGGATTCTACGAGCAGTACTTC. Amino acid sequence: CASSEGVGLAGFYEQYF.